This T cell receptor beta chain was identified in a study of beta chain features in type 1 diabetes. One heparinised blood draw averaging roughly 120 mL was given by each donor. Of note for this clone: Its antigen remains unidentified.

Expressed TCRB transcripts were sequenced because the isolated RNA had all been reverse transcribed beforehand. About 3.6 million reads were obtained on average from naive, central memory and regulatory T cell samples. Profiled with immunoSEQ multiplex PCR; TCRdb holds only in-frame clones, not every one. This sample has 300,000 to 450,000 clones, with around 12% found just once. Study findings and constraints: Researchers report that Type 1 diabetes patients had moderately but significantly shorter TCRB CDR3s across all four CD4+ subsets. PCR might favor shorter templates, equally in patients and controls.

CDR1 and CDR2 from the germline V gene are SEHNR and FQNEAQ (reference sequence). This CDR3 has 16 residues. With V trimmed by 3 bases and J by 0 bases, 6 bases remained unmatched. The chain has TRBV7-9 and TRBJ1-2; 8 bases align to TRBD1. This TCR was sampled from a young woman with type 1 diabetes. Sequenced sample: naive CD4+ T cells from blood. CDR3 DNA: TGTGCCAGCAGCTTGGTAACAGGGGGAGCTAACTATGGCTACACCTTC. It is translated as CASSLVTGGANYGYTF.